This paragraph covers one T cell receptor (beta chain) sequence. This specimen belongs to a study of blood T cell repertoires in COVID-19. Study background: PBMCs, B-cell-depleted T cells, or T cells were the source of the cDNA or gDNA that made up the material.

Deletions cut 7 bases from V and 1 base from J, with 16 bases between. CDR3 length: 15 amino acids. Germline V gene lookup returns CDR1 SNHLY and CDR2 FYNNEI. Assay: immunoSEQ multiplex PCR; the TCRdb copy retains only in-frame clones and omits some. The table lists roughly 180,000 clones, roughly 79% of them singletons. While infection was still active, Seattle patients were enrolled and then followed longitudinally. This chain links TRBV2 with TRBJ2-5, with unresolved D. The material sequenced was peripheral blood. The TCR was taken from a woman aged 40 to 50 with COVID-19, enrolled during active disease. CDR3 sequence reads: CASISSESLQETQYF. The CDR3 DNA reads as TGTGCCAGCATTTCCTCGGAGAGTCTCCAAGAGACCCAGTACTTC.